This TCR beta chain is drawn from a study of blood T cell repertoires in COVID-19. Overall study context: The analysed material was cDNA or gDNA that came from T cells, B-cell-depleted T cells, or PBMCs.

The length of the CDR3 is 15 residues. Trimming cost V 0 bases and J 2 bases, with 9 bases left between them. Germline assignment: CDR1 SGHRS and CDR2 YFSETQ. This clone was detected only a few times. Original methodology: Amplified reference gene primers provided the basis for estimating nucleated cell counts. The assay was immunoSEQ multiplex PCR, and TCRdb's table has in-frame clones only and misses some. For V, J and clone size, that table is used; D and trimming come from the DNA. The sample has tens of thousands of clones, more than 70% seen once; the top ten hold around 17%. The chain has TRBV5-1 and TRBJ1-3; maybe TRBD1 (5 bases). Sample: peripheral blood. The TCR was taken from a human donor in a cohort sampled during active COVID-19. The CDR3 sequence is CASSLDGAAGNTIYF. DNA of the CDR3: TGCGCCAGCAGCTTGGATGGGGCGGCTGGAAACACCATATATTTT.